This is a list of T cell receptor beta chains from one sample in a study of naive and memory T cell subsets. TCRdb re-called the UMI-ligation and nested PCR reads with MiXCR, one entry per CDR3 protein. The table has about 160,000 distinct CDR3 sequences, 20% to 25% seen once. The sequencing sample was made of naive CD4+ T cells from blood. These receptors all stem from a human donor in good health. CDR3s include the opening cysteine and the closing phenylalanine or tryptophan. Each record gives: V gene, clone size, D gene, J gene, CDR3 protein, CDR3 DNA. A D gene is named only where the DNA matches it firmly. The size of a clone is reported for some rows only, either as once, few or many, or as a class for expanded clones.

TRBV18,-,-,TRBJ1-1,CASSPSRMNTEAFF,TGTGCCAGCTCACCGAGCCGGATGAACACTGAAGCTTTCTTT
TRBV29-1,many,-,TRBJ1-3,CSVGQGNTIYF,TGCAGCGTTGGACAGGGAAACACCATATATTTT
TRBV29-1,few,-,TRBJ1-2,CSVEATGLRYGYTF,TGCAGCGTAGAAGCGACGGGACTGAGATATGGCTACACCTTC
TRBV20-1,few,TRBD1,TRBJ1-1,CSASGDRDTEAFF,TGCAGTGCTAGCGGGGACAGGGACACTGAAGCTTTCTTT
TRBV12-3/TRBV12-4,many,TRBD1,TRBJ2-7,CASRGQWNSYEQYF,TGTGCCAGCAGGGGACAGTGGAACTCCTACGAGCAGTACTTC
TRBV18,-,-,TRBJ1-1,CASSPDSYMNTEAFF,TGTGCCAGCTCACCAGACAGTTACATGAACACTGAAGCTTTCTTT
TRBV7-6,many,-,TRBJ2-5,CASSSAAKTQYF,TGTGCCAGCAGCTCGGCCGCGAAGACCCAGTACTTC
TRBV12-3/TRBV12-4,few,-,TRBJ1-4,CASSLSGPGEKLFF,TGTGCCAGCAGTTTGTCGGGACCGGGGGAAAAACTGTTTTTT
TRBV12-3/TRBV12-4,few,-,TRBJ2-7,CASRGSGTNYEQYF,TGTGCCAGCAGGGGCAGTGGGACCAACTACGAGCAGTACTTC
TRBV7-3,few,-,TRBJ2-1,CASSLRPASNEQFF,TGTGCCAGCAGCTTACGGCCAGCTTCCAATGAGCAGTTCTTC
TRBV18,few,TRBD1,TRBJ1-1,CASSIWDRGLNTEAFF,TGTGCCAGCTCCATTTGGGACAGAGGTCTCAACACTGAAGCTTTCTTT
TRBV28,-,-,TRBJ2-1,CASSFLPNEQFF,TGTGCCAGCAGTTTTTTACCCAATGAGCAGTTCTTC
TRBV28,few,TRBD2,TRBJ2-3,CASSLGLASYTQYF,TGTGCCAGCAGTCTGGGACTAGCTTCATATACGCAGTATTTT
TRBV12-3/TRBV12-4,few,TRBD1,TRBJ1-4,CASSGDSDIMSRILQRKKLFF,TGTGCCAGCAGTGGGGACAGTGATATAATGTCACGGATTCTTCAGAGGAAAAAACTGTTTTTT
TRBV4-1,-,TRBD2,TRBJ2-2,CASSPTGGRTGELFF,TGCGCCAGCAGCCCCACGGGAGGACGCACCGGGGAGCTGTTTTTT
TRBV5-1,-,TRBD2,TRBJ2-7,CASSNLAGGLSEQYF,TGCGCCAGCAGCAACCTAGCGGGAGGGCTTTCGGAGCAGTACTTC
TRBV12-3/TRBV12-4,-,-,TRBJ1-2,CASRDFPPVGGNYGYTF,TGTGCCAGCAGGGATTTTCCACCCGTGGGTGGTAACTATGGCTACACCTTC
TRBV4-1,-,-,TRBJ1-1,CASSQDFQGMGTEAFF,TGCGCCAGCAGCCAAGATTTTCAGGGGATGGGCACTGAAGCTTTCTTT
TRBV5-4,few,-,TRBJ2-3,CATGWGGGTDTQYF,TGTGCCACTGGATGGGGGGGCGGGACAGATACGCAGTATTTT
TRBV11-2,many,-,TRBJ2-6,CASSLTGLGSGANVLTF,TGTGCCAGCAGCTTAACCGGACTGGGCTCTGGGGCCAACGTCCTGACTTTC
TRBV7-9,-,-,TRBJ1-2,CASSLLGVLEYGYTF,TGTGCCAGCAGCTTATTAGGAGTTCTCGAGTATGGCTACACCTTC
TRBV29-1,many,TRBD2,TRBJ2-1,CSITLAGGPSGNEQFF,TGCAGCATAACACTAGCGGGAGGGCCCTCAGGGAATGAGCAGTTCTTC
TRBV30,few,TRBD1,TRBJ1-5,CAWSRTGDNQPQHF,TGTGCCTGGAGTCGGACAGGGGACAATCAGCCCCAGCATTTT
TRBV5-1,-,-,TRBJ1-1,CASSLVVNTEAFF,TGTGCCAGCAGCTTGGTAGTGAACACTGAAGCTTTCTTT
TRBV10-3,-,TRBD2,TRBJ2-7,CAIRVELGLVSEQYF,TGTGCCATCCGTGTCGAGTTGGGACTAGTATCCGAGCAGTACTTC
TRBV7-2,-,TRBD1,TRBJ1-4,CASSPWTGGSEKLFF,TGTGCCAGCAGCCCGTGGACAGGGGGCTCAGAAAAACTGTTTTTT
TRBV24-1,few,TRBD1,TRBJ2-3,CATSDPGQGSTDTQYF,TGTGCCACCAGTGACCCTGGACAGGGGAGCACAGATACGCAGTATTTT
TRBV6-6,few,-,TRBJ1-1,CASSYSLQGGAEAFF,TGTGCCAGCAGTTACTCACTCCAGGGAGGCGCTGAAGCTTTCTTT
TRBV6-5,few,-,TRBJ2-3,CASSYRVHTDTQYF,TGTGCCAGCAGTTACAGGGTCCACACAGATACGCAGTATTTT
TRBV15,few,-,TRBJ2-1,CATSRGLREPVLNEQFF,TGTGCCACCAGCAGGGGATTACGGGAGCCCGTTTTAAATGAGCAGTTCTTC
TRBV10-2,-,-,TRBJ1-3,CASSVGQGNTIYF,TGCGCCAGCAGTGTCGGACAGGGAAACACCATATATTTT
TRBV5-6,few,TRBD1,TRBJ1-1,CASSFRDRVSTEAFF,TGTGCCAGCAGCTTCCGGGACAGGGTCAGCACTGAAGCTTTCTTT
TRBV5-1,-,-,TRBJ2-3,CASSSPSWLRESTDTQYF,TGCGCCAGCAGCTCACCCTCGTGGCTACGGGAGAGCACAGATACGCAGTATTTT
TRBV4-3,many,-,TRBJ2-7,CASSQTWVGGSYEQYF,TGCGCCAGCAGCCAAACATGGGTGGGGGGATCCTACGAGCAGTACTTC
TRBV12-5,-,-,TRBJ2-7,CASGLAKGGEQYF,TGTGCTAGTGGTTTGGCAAAAGGAGGGGAGCAGTACTTC
TRBV29-1,-,-,TRBJ1-2,CSVAAGTSNYGYTF,TGCAGCGTTGCGGCAGGGACATCCAACTATGGCTACACCTTC
TRBV2,few,-,TRBJ1-5,CASSVDGLPSNQPQHF,TGTGCCAGCAGTGTCGACGGACTCCCTAGCAATCAGCCCCAGCATTTT
TRBV2,many,TRBD1,TRBJ1-6,CASRTGQGRSNSPLHF,TGTGCCAGCAGGACAGGACAGGGGCGGAGTAATTCACCCCTCCACTTT
TRBV12-3/TRBV12-4,few,-,TRBJ2-5,CASSRPGGSQETQYF,TGTGCCAGCAGTAGGCCCGGCGGCTCGCAAGAGACCCAGTACTTC
TRBV14,few,-,TRBJ2-4,CASSKLQGSHQYF,TGTGCCAGCAGCAAGCTACAGGGTAGCCATCAGTACTTC
TRBV6-5,few,-,TRBJ1-2,CASSYRESGAYGYTF,TGTGCCAGCAGTTACCGGGAGTCTGGCGCCTATGGCTACACCTTC
TRBV9,-,TRBD2,TRBJ2-1,CASSGPGTSYNEQFF,TGTGCCAGCAGCGGACCCGGGACTAGCTACAATGAGCAGTTCTTC
TRBV27,once,TRBD1,TRBJ2-2,CASRGQGKTGELFF,TGTGCCAGCAGGGGACAGGGGAAGACCGGGGAGCTGTTTTTT
TRBV11-1,many,TRBD2,TRBJ2-1,CASIRLAGGLSSYNEQFF,TGTGCCTCAATTAGGCTAGCGGGAGGGCTGAGCTCCTACAATGAGCAGTTCTTC
TRBV28,few,-,TRBJ1-4,CASSFWGNTNEKLFF,TGTGCCAGCAGTTTTTGGGGTAATACTAATGAAAAACTGTTTTTT
TRBV9,many,TRBD2,TRBJ2-1,CASSVVGGGPINEQFF,TGTGCCAGCAGCGTAGTTGGGGGAGGGCCGATAAATGAGCAGTTCTTC
TRBV5-1,-,-,TRBJ1-1,CASSSAPANTEAFF,TGCGCCAGCAGCTCAGCACCGGCTAACACTGAAGCTTTCTTT
TRBV28,few,-,TRBJ2-4,CASSTGGVAKNIQYF,TGTGCCAGCAGTACAGGGGGGGTAGCCAAAAACATTCAGTACTTC
TRBV6-5,-,-,TRBJ2-7,CASSYSSRGRREQYF,TGTGCCAGCAGTTACTCGAGCCGCGGCAGACGCGAGCAGTACTTC
TRBV5-1,few,-,TRBJ2-2,CASSLATLASGELFF,TGCGCCAGCAGCTTGGCCACCCTAGCTTCCGGGGAGCTGTTTTTT
TRBV6-1,-,TRBD2,TRBJ2-1,CASSAGLAGANEQFF,TGTGCCAGCAGTGCCGGACTAGCGGGAGCCAATGAGCAGTTCTTC
TRBV5-5,-,TRBD1,TRBJ1-2,CASSLSGQGSFGYGYTF,TGTGCCAGCAGCTTGTCGGGACAGGGTTCGTTCGGCTATGGCTACACCTTC
TRBV19,few,-,TRBJ2-7,CASSIGTATSSYEQYF,TGTGCCAGTAGTATAGGGACGGCGACTAGCTCCTACGAGCAGTACTTC
TRBV4-1,few,-,TRBJ2-3,CASSQEMGAGVADTQYF,TGCGCCAGCAGCCAAGAGATGGGGGCGGGAGTCGCCGATACGCAGTATTTT
TRBV7-2,many,-,TRBJ2-3,CASGVGVGTDTQYF,TGTGCCAGCGGGGTTGGGGTTGGCACAGATACGCAGTATTTT